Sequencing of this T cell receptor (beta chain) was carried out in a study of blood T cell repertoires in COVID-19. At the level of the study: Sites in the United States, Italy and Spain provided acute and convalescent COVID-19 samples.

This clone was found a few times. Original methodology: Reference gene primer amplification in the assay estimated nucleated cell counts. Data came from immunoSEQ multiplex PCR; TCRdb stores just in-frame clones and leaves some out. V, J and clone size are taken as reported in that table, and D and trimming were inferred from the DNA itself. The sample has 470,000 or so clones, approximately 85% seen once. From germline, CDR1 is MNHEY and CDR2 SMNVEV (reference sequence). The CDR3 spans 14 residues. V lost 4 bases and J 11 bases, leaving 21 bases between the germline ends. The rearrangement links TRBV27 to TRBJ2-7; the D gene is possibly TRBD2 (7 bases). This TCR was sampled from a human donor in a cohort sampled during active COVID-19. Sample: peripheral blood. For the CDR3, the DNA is TGTGCCAGCAGTTCCAACCGCTCGCGGGGGCGAAAGTACTTC. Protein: CASSSNRSRGRKYF.